Listed here are 16 T cell receptor beta chains from one sample, sequenced in a study of cytomegalovirus exposure and HLA in healthy donors. The PCR contained 60 Vbeta and 13 Jbeta primers. Generated by immunoSEQ multiplex PCR, the TCRdb table keeps only in-frame clones and is missing some. Here the sample spans about 93,000 clones, about four fifths being singletons. The specimen was PBMCs. Receptors originate from a middle-aged woman in good health and CMV-seronegative.

The J gene is TRBJ2-4, the V gene TRBV18, with a weak D call TRBD1 (5 bases). This CDR3 has 16 residues. V was cut by 3 bases and J by 9 bases, with 21 bases left in between. In germline, CDR1 is KGHSH, CDR2 LQKENI. CDR3 protein: CASSPVRRWGETIQYF. For the CDR3, the DNA is TGTGCCAGCTCACCCGTCCGACGGTGGGGCGAAACCATTCAGTACTTC.

V and J are TRBV30 and TRBJ1-2; 7 nucleotides line up with TRBD1. Trimming took 3 bases from V and 8 from J; bases not matched to a gene: 12. CDR1 and CDR2 (germline): GTSNPN, SVGIG (reference sequence). The CDR3 has 14 residues. Here the CDR3 reads CAWRDSGGVRGYTF. As DNA, the CDR3 is TGTGCCTGGAGAGACTCAGGGGGAGTCAGGGGCTACACCTTC.

The genes are TRBV7-2 and TRBJ2-2; the match to TRBD2 covers 9 bases. The CDR3 sequence is 16 residues long. In germline, CDR1 is SGHTA, CDR2 FQGNSA. V shed 5 bases and J 7 bases; nucleotides not matched to a gene: 11. The DNA of the CDR3 is TGTGCCAGCAGCCCGGCTCGGGCTAGCGGGGTCGGGGAGCTGTTTTTT. This translates into CASSPARASGVGELFF.

The chain couples TRBV30 to TRBJ2-1; D gene ambiguous. Germline CDR1 and CDR2: GTSNPN and SVGIG (reference sequence). Trimming removed 4 bases from V and 11 bases from J, with 18 bases in between. The CDR3 has 13 residues. The DNA of the CDR3 is TGTGCCTGGATTATGCAATCGCAGTGGCAGCAGTTCTTC. This gives the protein CAWIMQSQWQQFF.

This clone was counted a few times. CDR3 nucleotide sequence: TGTGCCAGCAGTTACTCGAGGGGGATTCAGCCCCAGCATTTT. This encodes CASSYSRGIQPQHF. The chain has TRBV6-5 and TRBJ1-5, with D perhaps matching TRBD1 (6 bases). Germline values: CDR1 MNHEY, CDR2 SVGAGI. Trimming took 0 bases from V and 6 from J, leaving 9 bases between them. This CDR3 region has 14 residues.

V and J are TRBV7-8 and TRBJ2-1, with no clear D. V was cut by 1 base and J by 3 bases, with 13 bases left in between. The germline V gene has CDR1 SGHVS and CDR2 FQNEAQ. This CDR3 spans 16 amino acids. CDR3 bases: TGTGCCAGCAGCTTAGTAGGTGGCAGGTTCTACAATGAGCAGTTCTTC. Translated: CASSLVGGRFYNEQFF.

This clone was observed a handful of times. The chain couples TRBV2 to TRBJ1-1; D is perhaps TRBD1 (5 bases). The CDR3 is made up of 14 amino acids. Trimming stripped 6 bases from V and 1 base from J, with 12 bases between. Germline V gene lookup returns CDR1 SNHLY and CDR2 FYNNEI. The CDR3 DNA reads as TGTGCCAGCAGCGATGTCACAGGGAACACTGAAGCTTTCTTT. Its protein is CASSDVTGNTEAFF.

This chain connects TRBV19 to TRBJ2-7; the D gene is possibly TRBD1 (6 bases). CDR3 length: 12 amino acids. Trimming shortened V by 4 bases and J by 8 bases, and 12 bases separated the two germline ends. Germline-derived CDR1 and CDR2 are LNHDA and SQIVND (reference sequence). The CDR3 nucleotides read TGTGCCAGTAGTACGCAGGGGTACCAGCAGTACTTC. Its protein is CASSTQGYQQYF. Full variable domain (rest looked up from reference TRBV19 and TRBJ2-7): DGGITQSPKYLFRKEGQNVTLSCEQNLNHDAMYWYRQDPGQGLRLIYYSQIVNDFQKGDIAEGYSVSREKKESFPLTVTSAQKNPTAFYLCASSTQGYQQYFGPGTRLTVT.

The rearrangement uses TRBV6-5 and TRBJ1-1; D is unclear. V dropped 6 bases and J dropped 0 bases, with 5 bases sitting between them. The CDR3 has 12 amino acids. Germline V gene lookup returns CDR1 MNHEY and CDR2 SVGAGI. The CDR3 DNA sequence: TGTGCCAGCAGCAGGATGAACACTGAAGCTTTCTTT. This codes for CASSRMNTEAFF.

The chain couples TRBV19 to TRBJ2-7; 8 bases fit TRBD2. Germline V gene data show CDR1 as LNHDA and CDR2 as SQIVND (reference sequence). This CDR3 contains 15 residues. With V trimmed by 5 bases and J by 3 bases, 9 bases remained unmatched. CDR3 residues: CASSAASGFRYEQYF. The CDR3 nucleotides are TGTGCCAGTAGTGCGGCTAGCGGGTTCCGCTACGAGCAGTACTTC.

The genes are TRBV7-2 and TRBJ1-2; D perhaps matches TRBD1 (6 bases). Germline V gene data show CDR1 as SGHTA and CDR2 as FQGNSA. The CDR3 loop spans 15 amino acids. The ends were cut back, 4 bases at V and 4 bases at J, with 16 bases in the middle. CDR3: CASSSVGGLLYGYTF. Written as DNA, the CDR3 is TGTGCCAGCAGCTCTGTGGGGGGGCTACTCTATGGCTACACCTTC.

The gene calls are TRBV20-1 and TRBJ1-1, with a possible D match to TRBD1 (5 bases). The CDR3 extends over 11 amino acids. Germline CDR1 reads DFQATT; CDR2 reads SNEGSKA (reference sequence). The germline V and J ends were trimmed by 8 bases and 11 bases, with 18 bases remaining between them. CDR3 protein: CSSGGGKRAFF. The CDR3 DNA follows: TGCAGTTCCGGGGGGGGGAAACGGGCTTTCTTT.

V gene TRBV12-5 combines with J gene TRBJ1-2, with D unclear. The CDR3 contains 15 residues. CDR1 and CDR2 (germline): LGHNT, FRNRAP. Trimming left V 1 base short and J 3 bases short, with 12 bases between. The chain's CDR3 is CASGLGLLPDYGYTF. The CDR3 DNA is TGTGCTAGTGGTTTGGGACTCCTTCCCGACTATGGCTACACCTTC.

The V and J genes are TRBV6-5 and TRBJ1-2; D is perhaps TRBD1 (5 bases). Germline CDR1 MNHEY, CDR2 SVGAGI. V lost 0 bases to trimming and J lost 4 bases, with 9 bases between them. The CDR3 sequence is 14 residues long. The DNA of the CDR3 is TGTGCCAGCAGTTACTCAGGGGTTGGCTATGGCTACACCTTC. Translating it yields CASSYSGVGYGYTF.

This chain joins TRBV7-8 and TRBJ1-5; possibly TRBD1 for D (5 bases). Per germline, CDR1 SGHVS and CDR2 FQNEAQ. The CDR3 is 15 residues long. V was cut by 5 bases and J by 4 bases, with 15 bases left in between. Here the CDR3 reads CASSETELPNQPQHF. The CDR3 bases are TGTGCCAGCAGCGAGACAGAACTTCCTAATCAGCCCCAGCATTTT.

This chain uses TRBV19 with TRBJ2-1; 12 nucleotides match TRBD2. Germline CDR1 is LNHDA and CDR2 is SQIVND (reference sequence). The CDR3 has 16 residues. J gave up 9 bases and V 3 bases, and 9 bases lay outside the gene matches. The CDR3 here is CASSIGASGRALEQFF. DNA for the CDR3: TGTGCCAGTAGTATCGGCGCTAGCGGGAGGGCCCTTGAGCAGTTCTTC.